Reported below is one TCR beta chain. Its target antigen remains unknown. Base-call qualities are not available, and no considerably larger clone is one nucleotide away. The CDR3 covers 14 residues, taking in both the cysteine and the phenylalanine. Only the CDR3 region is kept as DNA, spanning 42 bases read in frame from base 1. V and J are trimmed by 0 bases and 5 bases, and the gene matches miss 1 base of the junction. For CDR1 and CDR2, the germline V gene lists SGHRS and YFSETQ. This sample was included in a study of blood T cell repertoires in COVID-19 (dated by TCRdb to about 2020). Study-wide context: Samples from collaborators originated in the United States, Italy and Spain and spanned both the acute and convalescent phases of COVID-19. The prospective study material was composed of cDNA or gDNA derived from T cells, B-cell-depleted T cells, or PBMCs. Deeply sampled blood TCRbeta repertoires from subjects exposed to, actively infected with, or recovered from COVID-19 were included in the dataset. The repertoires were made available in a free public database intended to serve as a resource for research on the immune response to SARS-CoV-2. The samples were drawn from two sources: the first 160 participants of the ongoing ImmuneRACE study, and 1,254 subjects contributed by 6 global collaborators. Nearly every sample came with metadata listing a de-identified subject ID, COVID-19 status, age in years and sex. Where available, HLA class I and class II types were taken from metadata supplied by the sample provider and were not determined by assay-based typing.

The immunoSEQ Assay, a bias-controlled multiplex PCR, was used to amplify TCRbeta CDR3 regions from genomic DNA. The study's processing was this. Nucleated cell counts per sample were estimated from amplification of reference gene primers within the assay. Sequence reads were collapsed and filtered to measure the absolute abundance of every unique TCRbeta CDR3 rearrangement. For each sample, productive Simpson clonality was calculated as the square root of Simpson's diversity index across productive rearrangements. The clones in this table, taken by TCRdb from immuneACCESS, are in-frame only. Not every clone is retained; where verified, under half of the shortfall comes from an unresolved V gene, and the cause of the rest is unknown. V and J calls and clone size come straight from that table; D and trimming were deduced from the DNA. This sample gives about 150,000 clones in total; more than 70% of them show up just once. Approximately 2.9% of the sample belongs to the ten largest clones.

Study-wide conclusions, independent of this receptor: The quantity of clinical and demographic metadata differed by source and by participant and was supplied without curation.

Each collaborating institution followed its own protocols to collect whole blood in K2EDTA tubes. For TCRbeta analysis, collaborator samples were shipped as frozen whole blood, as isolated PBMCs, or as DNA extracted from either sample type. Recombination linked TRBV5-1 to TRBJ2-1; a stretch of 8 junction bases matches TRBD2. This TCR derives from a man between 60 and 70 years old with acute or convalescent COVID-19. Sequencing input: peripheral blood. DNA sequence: TGCGCCAGCAGCTTGGTAGCGGGGAACAATGAGCAGTTCTTC. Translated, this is CASSLVAGNNEQFF.